This TCR beta chain emerged from a study of cytomegalovirus exposure and HLA in healthy donors. As for the study in general: A subsequent analysis stated that the 120 validation repertoires were run on the same platform as the roughly 700 first-cohort repertoires.

Unmatched junction bases numbered 6, after V lost 5 bases and J lost 11 bases. Germline V lookup: CDR1 SSHAT, CDR2 FNYEAQ (reference sequence). This CDR3 region has 13 residues. As for this clone: Its target is not known.

Clones were read by immunoSEQ multiplex PCR, and TCRdb kept only the in-frame ones, dropping some. The repertoire includes tens of thousands of clones, roughly 90% of them detected once, and around 1.2% sits in the top ten. Study-level points and caveats: Despite most TCR sequences being rare, some public TCRs occurred in many donors. It was confirmed in vitro that three of the CMV-associated chains were specific for CMV antigens. As was reported, the classifier diagnosed cytomegalovirus status with high specificity and sensitivity.

The clonotype comes from a young woman in good health and CMV-seronegative. The rearrangement links TRBV7-7 to TRBJ1-6, with 7 bases identical to TRBD1. Sample: PBMCs. CDR3 bases: TGTGCCAGCAGCCCCGGGACAGACACACCCCTCCACTTT. Its protein product is CASSPGTDTPLHF.